Listed below are T cell receptor beta chains from one sample, sequenced in a study of blood T cell repertoires in COVID-19. Repertoires were generated with immunoSEQ multiplex PCR, while TCRdb's copy carries only in-frame clones and drops some. The data contain 410,000 or so clones, around nine tenths of them singletons. Sequencing was performed on peripheral blood. All receptors derive from a woman aged 40 to 50 with COVID-19, enrolled during active disease. The CDR3 runs from the conserved cysteine through the conserved F or W. The order of the fields is V gene, J gene, D gene, clone size, CDR3 protein, CDR3 DNA. A D gene is named only where the DNA matches it firmly. Not every row has a clone size; where given, it reads once, few, many or a size class.

V: TRBV27
J: TRBJ2-1
D: NA
size: NA
CDR3: CASSGTDERNEQFF
DNA: TGTGCCAGCAGCGGAACAGATGAACGCAATGAGCAGTTCTTC

V: TRBV19
J: TRBJ1-1
D: NA
size: NA
CDR3: CASTPRAGGTEAFF
DNA: TGTGCCAGTACCCCGAGGGCCGGGGGCACTGAAGCTTTCTTT

V: TRBV30
J: TRBJ2-2
D: TRBD2
size: NA
CDR3: CAWARRLAGAPWGGELFF
DNA: TGTGCCTGGGCCAGAAGACTAGCGGGAGCCCCGTGGGGCGGGGAGCTGTTTTTT

V: TRBV6-1
J: TRBJ2-1
D: NA
size: once
CDR3: CASSEGQILSSYNEQFF
DNA: TGTGCCAGCAGTGAAGGACAGATCTTAAGCTCCTACAATGAGCAGTTCTTC

V: TRBV27
J: TRBJ1-5
D: NA
size: NA
CDR3: CATMVAGRGNQPQHF
DNA: TGTGCCACAATGGTCGCGGGAAGAGGCAATCAGCCCCAGCATTTT

V: TRBV19
J: TRBJ1-1
D: TRBD1
size: NA
CDR3: CASSIGRDRGETEAFF
DNA: TGTGCCAGTAGTATAGGCCGGGACAGAGGAGAAACTGAAGCTTTCTTT

V: TRBV29-1
J: TRBJ1-1
D: NA
size: few
CDR3: CSVTPFGGNTEAFF
DNA: TGCAGCGTTACCCCTTTCGGAGGGAACACTGAAGCTTTCTTT

V: TRBV5-1
J: TRBJ2-7
D: TRBD1
size: NA
CDR3: CASSLATGDEQYF
DNA: TGCGCCAGCAGCTTGGCCACAGGGGACGAGCAGTACTTC

V: TRBV6-6
J: TRBJ1-6
D: TRBD1
size: NA
CDR3: CASFSGQTISPLHF
DNA: TGTGCCAGCTTTTCGGGACAGACCATTTCACCCCTCCACTTT

V: TRBV5-1
J: TRBJ2-5
D: TRBD2
size: NA
CDR3: CASSGKTSGQETQYF
DNA: TGCGCCAGCAGCGGCAAGACTAGCGGCCAGGAGACCCAGTACTTC

V: TRBV7-3
J: TRBJ2-3
D: NA
size: NA
CDR3: CASSPGTPPDTQYF
DNA: TGTGCCAGCAGCCCGGGGACTCCCCCGGATACGCAGTATTTT

V: TRBV5-4
J: TRBJ1-4
D: NA
size: NA
CDR3: CASSLQEVDEKLFF
DNA: TGTGCCAGCAGCTTGCAGGAAGTGGATGAAAAACTGTTTTTT

V: TRBV28
J: TRBJ1-1
D: TRBD1
size: NA
CDR3: CASRTQGPGGAFF
DNA: TGTGCCAGCAGGACCCAGGGCCCAGGGGGAGCTTTCTTT

V: TRBV28
J: TRBJ2-2
D: NA
size: NA
CDR3: CASKLTGRIGELFF
DNA: TGTGCCAGCAAACTAACAGGGCGGATCGGGGAGCTGTTTTTT

V: TRBV9
J: TRBJ1-4
D: TRBD1
size: NA
CDR3: CASSPPISGTGDVRGNEKLFF
DNA: TGTGCCAGCAGCCCTCCTATTTCCGGGACAGGGGACGTCAGGGGTAATGAAAAACTGTTTTTT

V: TRBV6-5
J: TRBJ2-3
D: TRBD1
size: once
CDR3: CASSKGQLSQDTQYF
DNA: TGTGCCAGCAGCAAGGGACAGCTTTCGCAAGATACGCAGTATTTT

V: TRBV7-3
J: TRBJ2-5
D: NA
size: NA
CDR3: CASSSGPGEETQYF
DNA: TGTGCCAGCAGCTCAGGACCGGGGGAGGAGACCCAGTACTTC

V: TRBV6-2/TRBV6-3
J: TRBJ1-5
D: TRBD1
size: NA
CDR3: CASSLRQGDQPQHF
DNA: TGTGCCAGCAGTCTGCGACAGGGGGATCAGCCCCAGCATTTT

V: TRBV6-5
J: TRBJ1-6
D: TRBD1
size: NA
CDR3: CASSYWTGDSPLHF
DNA: TGTGCCAGCAGTTACTGGACAGGAGATTCACCCCTCCACTTT

V: TRBV7-9
J: TRBJ2-5
D: NA
size: once
CDR3: CASSLRSGSRWETQYF
DNA: TGTGCCAGCAGCTTAAGGTCGGGTTCCCGGTGGGAGACCCAGTACTTC

V: TRBV27
J: TRBJ1-2
D: TRBD1
size: NA
CDR3: CASNPTGSSYGYTF
DNA: TGTGCCAGCAATCCGACAGGGTCATCCTATGGCTACACCTTC

V: TRBV24-1
J: TRBJ2-1
D: TRBD2
size: NA
CDR3: CATSDPGLAGGVEQFF
DNA: TGTGCCACCAGTGACCCGGGACTAGCGGGAGGGGTTGAGCAGTTCTTC

V: TRBV28
J: TRBJ2-3
D: TRBD2
size: NA
CDR3: CASVTSGRASGDTQYF
DNA: TGTGCCAGCGTAACTAGCGGGAGGGCCTCGGGAGATACGCAGTATTTT

V: TRBV4-1
J: TRBJ2-3
D: NA
size: NA
CDR3: CASSLPFPPDTQYF
DNA: TGCGCCAGCAGCCTCCCCTTTCCCCCGGATACGCAGTATTTT

V: TRBV7-3
J: TRBJ1-1
D: NA
size: NA
CDR3: CASSSTGGTVTEAFF
DNA: TGTGCCAGCAGCTCAACGGGGGGGACGGTCACTGAAGCTTTCTTT

V: TRBV28
J: TRBJ1-5
D: TRBD1
size: NA
CDR3: CASSTQGINQPQHF
DNA: TGTGCCAGCAGCACACAGGGGATCAATCAGCCCCAGCATTTT

V: TRBV5-6
J: TRBJ1-1
D: NA
size: NA
CDR3: CASSFGQNTEAFF
DNA: TGTGCCAGCAGCTTCGGACAAAACACTGAAGCTTTCTTT

V: TRBV9
J: TRBJ2-5
D: TRBD2
size: NA
CDR3: CASSVRAGTSSLQETQYF
DNA: TGTGCCAGCAGCGTAAGAGCCGGGACTAGCAGCCTCCAAGAGACCCAGTACTTC

V: TRBV28
J: TRBJ1-1
D: TRBD1
size: NA
CDR3: CASSPPGTGRTEAFF
DNA: TGTGCCAGCAGCCCTCCCGGGACAGGTCGCACTGAAGCTTTCTTT

V: TRBV28
J: TRBJ1-6
D: NA
size: NA
CDR3: CASSSGSSSYNSPLHF
DNA: TGTGCCAGCAGTTCCGGGTCAAGCTCCTATAATTCACCCCTCCACTTT

V: TRBV7-2
J: TRBJ1-1
D: NA
size: NA
CDR3: CASSPRTFNTEAFF
DNA: TGTGCCAGCAGCCCCCGGACATTTAACACTGAAGCTTTCTTT

V: TRBV5-3
J: TRBJ1-2
D: TRBD1
size: NA
CDR3: CARSLWAGQFGYGYTF
DNA: TGTGCCAGAAGCTTGTGGGCGGGACAGTTTGGGTATGGCTACACCTTC

V: TRBV5-1
J: TRBJ1-4
D: NA
size: NA
CDR3: CATRRDNEKLFF
DNA: TGCGCCACTAGAAGAGATAATGAAAAACTGTTTTTT

V: TRBV27
J: TRBJ2-7
D: TRBD2
size: NA
CDR3: CASSLWASGSREQYF
DNA: TGTGCCAGCAGTTTATGGGCTAGCGGGAGCCGGGAGCAGTACTTC

V: TRBV6-2/TRBV6-3
J: TRBJ1-5
D: NA
size: once
CDR3: CASSSDGIQPQHF
DNA: TGTGCCAGCAGCTCCGACGGGATTCAGCCCCAGCATTTT

V: TRBV27
J: TRBJ1-6
D: NA
size: NA
CDR3: CASNPGRGRGNSPLHF
DNA: TGTGCCAGCAACCCTGGGAGGGGGAGAGGTAATTCACCCCTCCACTTT

V: TRBV6-5
J: TRBJ1-1
D: TRBD1
size: NA
CDR3: CASSYSRGATEAFF
DNA: TGTGCCAGCAGTTACAGCAGGGGGGCGACTGAAGCTTTCTTT

V: TRBV15
J: TRBJ1-4
D: TRBD1
size: NA
CDR3: CATSRDRSNEKLFF
DNA: TGTGCCACCAGCAGGGACAGGAGTAATGAAAAACTGTTTTTT

V: TRBV7-9
J: TRBJ2-1
D: NA
size: NA
CDR3: CASSPWSAEIYNEQFF
DNA: TGTGCCAGCAGCCCCTGGTCCGCGGAGATTTACAATGAGCAGTTCTTC

V: TRBV9
J: TRBJ2-5
D: TRBD1
size: NA
CDR3: CASSVLPGTGQETQYF
DNA: TGTGCCAGCAGCGTACTCCCCGGGACAGGTCAAGAGACCCAGTACTTC

V: TRBV5-1
J: TRBJ2-1
D: TRBD2
size: NA
CDR3: CASSRRTSGGKDNEQFF
DNA: TGCGCCAGCAGCCGGAGGACTAGCGGGGGCAAAGACAATGAGCAGTTCTTC

V: TRBV4-3
J: TRBJ2-1
D: NA
size: NA
CDR3: CASSQEIQFEQFF
DNA: TGCGCCAGCAGCCAAGAGATCCAGTTTGAGCAGTTCTTC

V: TRBV28
J: TRBJ1-1
D: TRBD1
size: NA
CDR3: CASSRAGTELDTEAFF
DNA: TGTGCCAGCAGTCGCGCCGGGACAGAACTGGACACTGAAGCTTTCTTT

V: TRBV7-6
J: TRBJ1-3
D: TRBD1
size: NA
CDR3: CASSTRQGWAGNTIYF
DNA: TGTGCCAGCAGCACCCGACAGGGGTGGGCTGGAAACACCATATATTTT

V: TRBV5-1
J: TRBJ2-7
D: NA
size: NA
CDR3: CASSPRVGSYEQYF
DNA: TGCGCCAGCAGCCCCCGGGTAGGTTCCTACGAGCAGTACTTC

V: TRBV28
J: TRBJ1-2
D: NA
size: NA
CDR3: CATMRRGIYGYTF
DNA: TGTGCCACCATGCGGAGGGGAATATATGGCTACACCTTC

V: TRBV9
J: TRBJ2-1
D: TRBD2
size: NA
CDR3: CASSVPSGAYNEQFF
DNA: TGTGCCAGCAGCGTACCTAGCGGGGCTTACAATGAGCAGTTCTTC

V: TRBV2
J: TRBJ2-3
D: NA
size: NA
CDR3: CASSRGLMDTQYF
DNA: TGTGCCAGCAGTCGGGGATTGATGGATACGCAGTATTTT